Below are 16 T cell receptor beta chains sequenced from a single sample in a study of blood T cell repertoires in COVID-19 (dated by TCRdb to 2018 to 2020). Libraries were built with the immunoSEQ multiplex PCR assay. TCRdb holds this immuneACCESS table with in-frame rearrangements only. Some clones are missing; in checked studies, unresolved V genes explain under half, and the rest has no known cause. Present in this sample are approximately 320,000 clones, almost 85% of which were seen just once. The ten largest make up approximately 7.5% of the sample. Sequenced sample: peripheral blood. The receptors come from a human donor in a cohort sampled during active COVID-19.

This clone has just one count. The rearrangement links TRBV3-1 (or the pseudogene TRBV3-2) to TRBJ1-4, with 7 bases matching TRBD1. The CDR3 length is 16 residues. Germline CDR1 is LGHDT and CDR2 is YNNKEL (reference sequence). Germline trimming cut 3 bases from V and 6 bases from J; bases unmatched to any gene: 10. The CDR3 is CASSHGSGQGDEKLFF. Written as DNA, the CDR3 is TGTGCCAGCAGCCATGGGTCGGGGCAGGGGGATGAAAAACTGTTTTTT.

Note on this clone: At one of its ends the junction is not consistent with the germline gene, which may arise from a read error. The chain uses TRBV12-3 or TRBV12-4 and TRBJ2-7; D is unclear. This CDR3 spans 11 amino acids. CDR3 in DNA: TGTGCCAGCAGTTTATCCCGGGTCCTCAAGTTC. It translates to CASSLSRVLKF.

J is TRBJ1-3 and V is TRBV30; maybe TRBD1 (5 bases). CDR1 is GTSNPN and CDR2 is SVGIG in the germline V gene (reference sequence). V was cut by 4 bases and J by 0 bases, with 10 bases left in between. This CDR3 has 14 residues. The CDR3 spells CAWTRGISGNTIYF. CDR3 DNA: TGTGCCTGGACCCGGGGGATCTCTGGAAACACCATATATTTT.

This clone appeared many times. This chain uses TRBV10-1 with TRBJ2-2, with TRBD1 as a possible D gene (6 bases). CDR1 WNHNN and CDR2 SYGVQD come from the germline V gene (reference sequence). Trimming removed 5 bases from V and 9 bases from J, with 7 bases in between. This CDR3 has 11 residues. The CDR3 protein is CASSTGRELFF. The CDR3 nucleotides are TGCGCCAGCAGTACAGGGAGGGAGCTGTTTTTT.

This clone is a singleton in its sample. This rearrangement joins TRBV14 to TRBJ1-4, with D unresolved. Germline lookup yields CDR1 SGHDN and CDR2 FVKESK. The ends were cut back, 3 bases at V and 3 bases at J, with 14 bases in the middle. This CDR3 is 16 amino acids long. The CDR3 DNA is TGTGCCAGCAGCCACGACTTTAGGCCAGCTAATGAAAAACTGTTTTTT. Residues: CASSHDFRPANEKLFF.

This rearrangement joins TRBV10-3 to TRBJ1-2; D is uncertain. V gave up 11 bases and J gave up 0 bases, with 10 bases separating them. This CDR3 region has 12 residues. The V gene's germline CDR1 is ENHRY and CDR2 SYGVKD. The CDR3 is CAASGTNYGYTF. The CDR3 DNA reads TGTGCCGCCTCGGGAACTAACTATGGCTACACCTTC.

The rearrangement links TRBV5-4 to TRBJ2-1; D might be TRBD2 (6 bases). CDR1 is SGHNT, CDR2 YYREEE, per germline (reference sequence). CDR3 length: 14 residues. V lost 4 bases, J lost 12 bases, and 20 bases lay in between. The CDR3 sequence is CASSQNRGRLGQFF. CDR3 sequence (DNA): TGTGCCAGCAGCCAAAACCGGGGGAGGCTTGGGCAGTTCTTC.

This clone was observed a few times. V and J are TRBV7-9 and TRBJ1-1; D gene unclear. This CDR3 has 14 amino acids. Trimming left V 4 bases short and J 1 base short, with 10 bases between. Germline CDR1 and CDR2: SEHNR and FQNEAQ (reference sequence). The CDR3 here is CASSSQVGNTEAFF. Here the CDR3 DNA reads TGTGCCAGCAGCTCACAAGTTGGGAACACTGAAGCTTTCTTT. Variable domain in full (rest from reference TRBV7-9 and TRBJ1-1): DTGVSQNPRHKITKRGQNVTFRCDPISEHNRLYWYRQTLGQGPEFLTYFQNEAQLEKSRLLSDRFSAERPKGSFSTLEIQRTEQGDSAMYLCASSSQVGNTEAFFGQGTRLTVV.

CDR3 sequence: CAWSAWTVNQETQYF. In nucleotides, the CDR3 is TGTGCCTGGAGTGCGTGGACAGTTAACCAAGAGACCCAGTACTTC. The rearrangement uses TRBV30 and TRBJ2-5; maybe TRBD1 (6 bases). Trimming took off 1 base at V and 0 bases at J, with 12 bases between the two ends. The CDR3 is made up of 15 amino acids. Germline V CDR1 and CDR2: GTSNPN, SVGIG (reference sequence). The variable domain in full, completed from reference TRBV30 and TRBJ2-5, reads SQTIHQWPATLVQPVGSPLSLECTVEGTSNPNLYWYRQAAGRGLQLLFYSVGIGQISSEVPQNLSASRPQDRQFILSSKKLLLSDSGFYLCAWSAWTVNQETQYFGPGTRLLVL.

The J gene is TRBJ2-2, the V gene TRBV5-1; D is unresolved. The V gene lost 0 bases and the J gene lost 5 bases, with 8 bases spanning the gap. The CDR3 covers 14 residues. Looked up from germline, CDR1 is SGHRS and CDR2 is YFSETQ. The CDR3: CASSLAQTTGELFF. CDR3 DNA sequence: TGCGCCAGCAGCTTGGCCCAAACAACCGGGGAGCTGTTTTTT.

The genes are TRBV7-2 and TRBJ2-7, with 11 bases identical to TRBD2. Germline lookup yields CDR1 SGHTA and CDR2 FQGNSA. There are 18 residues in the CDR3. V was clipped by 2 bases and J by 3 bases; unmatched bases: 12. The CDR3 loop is CASSLFVSSGGPRYEQYF. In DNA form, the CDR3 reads TGTGCCAGCAGCTTATTTGTGTCTAGCGGGGGGCCACGCTACGAGCAGTACTTC.

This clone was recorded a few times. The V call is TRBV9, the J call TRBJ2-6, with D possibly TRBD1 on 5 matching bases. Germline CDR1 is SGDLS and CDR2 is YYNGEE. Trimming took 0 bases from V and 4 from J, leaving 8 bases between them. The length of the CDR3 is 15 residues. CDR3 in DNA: TGTGCCAGCAGCGTAGCAGGGCGCGGGGCCAACGTCCTGACTTTC. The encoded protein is CASSVAGRGANVLTF.

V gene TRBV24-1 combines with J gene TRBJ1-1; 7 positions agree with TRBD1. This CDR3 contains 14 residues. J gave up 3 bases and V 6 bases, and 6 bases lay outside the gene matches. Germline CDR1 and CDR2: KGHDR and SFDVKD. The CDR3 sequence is CATSTSGQDTEAFF. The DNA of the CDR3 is TGTGCCACCAGTACTTCTGGACAGGACACTGAAGCTTTCTTT.

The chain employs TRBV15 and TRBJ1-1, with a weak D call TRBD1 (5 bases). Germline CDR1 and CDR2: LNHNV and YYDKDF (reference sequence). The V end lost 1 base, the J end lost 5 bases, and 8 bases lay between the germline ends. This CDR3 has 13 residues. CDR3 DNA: TGTGCCACCAGCAGAGTCCGGGGGACTGAAGCTTTCTTT. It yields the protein CATSRVRGTEAFF.

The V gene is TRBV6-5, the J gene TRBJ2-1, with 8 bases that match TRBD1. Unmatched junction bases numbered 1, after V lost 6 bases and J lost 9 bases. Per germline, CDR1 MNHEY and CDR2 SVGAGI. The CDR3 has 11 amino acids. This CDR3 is CASSRGLEQFF. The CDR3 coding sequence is TGTGCCAGCAGCAGGGGGCTTGAGCAGTTCTTC.

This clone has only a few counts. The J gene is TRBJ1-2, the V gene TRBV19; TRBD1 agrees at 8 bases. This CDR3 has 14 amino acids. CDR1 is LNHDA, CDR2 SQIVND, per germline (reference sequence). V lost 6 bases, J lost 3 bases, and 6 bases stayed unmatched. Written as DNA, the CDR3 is TGTGCCAGTAGGTGGGACAGGCCCCACTATGGCTACACCTTC. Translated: CASRWDRPHYGYTF. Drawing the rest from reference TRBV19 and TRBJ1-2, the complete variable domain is DGGITQSPKYLFRKEGQNVTLSCEQNLNHDAMYWYRQDPGQGLRLIYYSQIVNDFQKGDIAEGYSVSREKKESFPLTVTSAQKNPTAFYLCASRWDRPHYGYTFGSGTRLTVV.